Presented here are 7 T cell receptor beta chains from one specimen sequenced in a study of cytomegalovirus exposure and HLA in healthy donors. PCR primers comprised 60 Vbeta and 13 Jbeta primers. Method: immunoSEQ multiplex PCR; TCRdb's copy keeps in-frame clones and lacks some. The sample lists 150,000 to 200,000 clones; around 73% were seen once. Sequencing input: PBMCs. The receptors come from a male donor in good health and CMV-seronegative.

This chain connects TRBV28 to TRBJ2-7; D gene ambiguous. The V and J ends lost 2 bases and 0 bases respectively, with 11 bases between them. Per the germline V gene, CDR1 is MDHEN and CDR2 is SYDVKM. The CDR3 covers 15 residues. The CDR3 is CASSLDFSLSYEQYF. The CDR3 bases are TGTGCCAGCAGTTTAGACTTCTCCCTCTCCTACGAGCAGTACTTC.

In DNA, the CDR3 is TGCGCCAGCAGCCCCGGACAGAACACAGATACGCAGTATTTT. It encodes CASSPGQNTDTQYF. V usage is TRBV5-1 and J usage is TRBJ2-3, with D tentatively TRBD1 (6 bases). The CDR3 runs 14 residues. The V and J ends lost 4 bases and 2 bases respectively, with 11 bases between them. Germline-derived CDR1 and CDR2 are SGHRS and YFSETQ.

The J gene is TRBJ2-7, the V gene TRBV11-2, with D maybe TRBD1 (6 bases). The CDR3 totals 12 residues. Trimming shortened V by 6 bases and J by 3 bases, and 9 bases separated the two germline ends. The germline V gene encodes CDR1 SGHAT and CDR2 FQNNGV. This chain's CDR3 is CASSLQGYEQYF. DNA for the CDR3: TGTGCCAGCAGTCTACAGGGCTACGAGCAGTACTTC.

This clone was seen a few times. This chain uses TRBV4-3 with TRBJ2-3, with TRBD2 matching over 7 bases. Germline CDR1 and CDR2: LGHNA and YSLEER. The CDR3 is 16 residues long. The V segment lost 4 bases and the J segment 2 bases; nucleotides outside the gene matches: 9. The CDR3 loop reads CASSPTLADYTDTQYF. The CDR3 DNA sequence: TGCGCCAGCAGCCCAACTCTAGCGGACTACACAGATACGCAGTATTTT.

The chain combines TRBV7-2 with TRBJ2-7; 10 bases agree with TRBD2. The CDR3 is 17 residues long. Losses at the gene ends were 1 base for V and 3 bases for J; bases not matched to a gene: 9. CDR1 is SGHTA, CDR2 FQGNSA, per germline. CDR3 DNA sequence: TGTGCCAGCAGCTTAGGTCCATCACTAGCGGGGAACTACGAGCAGTACTTC. This sequence encodes CASSLGPSLAGNYEQYF.

This chain joins TRBV28 and TRBJ1-5; D perhaps matches TRBD1 (6 bases). Germline CDR1 MDHEN, CDR2 SYDVKM. The CDR3 covers 15 residues. The germline V and J ends were trimmed by 5 bases and 2 bases, with 13 bases remaining between them. CDR3 DNA sequence: TGTGCCAGCAGTCCCGGGGGGGGCGGCAATCAGCCCCAGCATTTT. Protein sequence: CASSPGGGGNQPQHF.

The chain carries TRBV27 and TRBJ1-2; TRBD1 agrees at 8 bases. CDR1 is MNHEY, CDR2 SMNVEV, per germline (reference sequence). The CDR3 has 15 residues. V was pared by 2 bases and J by 0 bases, with 2 bases of the junction left unmatched. In nucleotides, the CDR3 is TGTGCCAGCAGTTTACAGGGGGCTGCTAACTATGGCTACACCTTC. Its protein product is CASSLQGAANYGYTF.